These 17 T cell receptor beta chains came from one sample sequenced in a study of T-cell memory formation after mild COVID-19. TCRdb independently ran MiXCR on the 5' RACE reads; one entry per CDR3 protein. The table lists about 500,000 distinct CDR3 sequences, about 20% of them singletons. Sequenced: PBMCs or a T cell subset sorted from them (not recorded which). The receptor source for this set is an adult woman who had mild COVID-19 (a few samples of this study predate the infection). Cell type and time point are not known.

In this sample, this clonotype turned up a few times. The chain combines TRBV5-1 with TRBJ1-3; 8 bases map to TRBD1. The trim removed 4 bases at V and 1 base at J, leaving 4 bases unmatched. The CDR3 is 15 amino acids. The germline V gene has CDR1 SGHRS and CDR2 YFSETQ. The DNA for the CDR3 is TGCGCCAGCAGCCTACGGACAGGGTCTGGAAACACCATATATTTT. It specifies CASSLRTGSGNTIYF.

This clonotype was seen ten or more times. This chain links TRBV7-2 with TRBJ2-3; no clear D gene. The V end lost 0 bases, the J end lost 3 bases, and 7 bases lay between the germline ends. The CDR3 loop spans 14 amino acids. Germline loops: CDR1 SGHTA, CDR2 FQGNSA. For the CDR3, the DNA is TGTGCCAGCAGCTTAGCGCTCACTACAGATACGCAGTATTTT. This codes for CASSLALTTDTQYF.

This clonotype was recorded at least ten times. V gene TRBV7-9 combines with J gene TRBJ2-7, with D tentatively TRBD1 or TRBD2 (5 bases each). The V end was cut by 6 bases, the J end by 2 bases, with 14 bases between. Per germline, CDR1 SEHNR and CDR2 FQNEAQ (reference sequence). The CDR3 totals 14 residues. CDR3: CASSSRDGTYEQYF. CDR3 DNA: TGTGCCAGCAGTTCCCGGGACGGAACCTACGAGCAGTACTTC. Full variable domain (rest looked up from reference TRBV7-9 and TRBJ2-7): DTGVSQNPRHKITKRGQNVTFRCDPISEHNRLYWYRQTLGQGPEFLTYFQNEAQLEKSRLLSDRFSAERPKGSFSTLEIQRTEQGDSAMYLCASSSRDGTYEQYFGPGTRLTVT.

The V and J genes are TRBV3-1 and TRBJ2-5, with D perhaps matching TRBD1 or TRBD2 (5 bases each). Germline V gene lookup returns CDR1 LGHDT and CDR2 YNNKEL (reference sequence). The V and J ends lost 2 bases and 2 bases respectively, with 24 bases between them. This CDR3 is built from 19 residues. CDR3 protein: CASSQTRGVGRIPQETQYF. CDR3 nucleotides: TGTGCCAGCAGCCAAACGAGAGGGGTTGGACGGATCCCACAAGAGACCCAGTACTTC.

This clonotype has only a few counts. The chain combines TRBV12-3 or TRBV12-4 with TRBJ2-1; D is uncertain. There are 12 residues in the CDR3. V was clipped by 1 base and J by 7 bases, with 5 bases between them. DNA of the CDR3: TGTGCCAGCAGTTTAGGTATGAATGAGCAGTTCTTC. Protein sequence: CASSLGMNEQFF.

This clonotype was seen only a few times. The chain is built from TRBV4-3 and TRBJ1-1; possibly TRBD1 for D (6 bases). This CDR3 is 16 amino acids long. Trimming took 3 bases from V and 8 from J, leaving 22 bases between them. Germline CDR1 is LGHNA and CDR2 is YSLEER. CDR3 nucleotides: TGCGCCAGCAGCCACCGGGGTACAGGGTCATTGGGGGAAGCTTTCTTT. This codes for CASSHRGTGSLGEAFF.

This clonotype occurred a few times. The chain is built from TRBV3-1 and TRBJ1-1; tentative D call: TRBD1 (5 bases). The CDR3 length is 15 residues. The germline V gene has CDR1 LGHDT and CDR2 YNNKEL (reference sequence). Trimming took off 0 bases at V and 2 bases at J, with 10 bases between the two ends. The CDR3 nucleotides are TGTGCCAGCAGCCAAGAAGCGACAGCCAACACTGAAGCTTTCTTT. Translating it yields CASSQEATANTEAFF.

J is TRBJ2-2 and V is TRBV7-9; D is unresolved. Germline lookup yields CDR1 SEHNR and CDR2 FQNEAQ (reference sequence). The CDR3 sequence is 16 residues long. The V and J ends lost 2 bases and 5 bases respectively, with 15 bases between them. The CDR3 region is CASSLPFPADTGELFF. CDR3 coding DNA: TGTGCCAGCAGCTTACCCTTCCCGGCGGATACCGGGGAGCTGTTTTTT.

This clonotype was recorded at least ten times. The CDR3 region is CASSLRRGLNTEAFF. The CDR3, as DNA: TGTGCCAGCAGCTTAAGGCGGGGTTTGAACACTGAAGCTTTCTTT. The chain links TRBV7-9 to TRBJ1-1; the D is unclear. This CDR3 spans 15 amino acids. Trimming pared 2 bases from V and 0 bases from J, leaving 10 bases between. The V gene's germline CDR1 is SEHNR and CDR2 FQNEAQ (reference sequence).

This clonotype appeared a few times. V and J are TRBV12-3 or TRBV12-4 and TRBJ2-2; D is undetermined. Trimming took off 6 bases at V and 7 bases at J, with 12 bases between the two ends. The CDR3 is made up of 13 amino acids. The CDR3 here is CASSPVEGGELFF. The CDR3 DNA follows: TGTGCCAGCAGCCCCGTGGAAGGCGGGGAGCTGTTTTTT.

At least ten counts were recorded for this clonotype. Written as DNA, the CDR3 is TGTGCCTGGACCCCCAGCGCCAGTGGTGAGCAGTTCTTC. Translating gives CAWTPSASGEQFF. The chain recombines TRBV30 with TRBJ2-1; D uncertain. The germline CDR1 and CDR2 sequences are GTSNPN and SVGIG (reference sequence). CDR3 length: 13 residues. The germline V and J ends were trimmed by 4 bases and 9 bases, with 16 bases remaining between them. Supplemented by reference TRBV30 and TRBJ2-1, the full variable domain reads SQTIHQWPATLVQPVGSPLSLECTVEGTSNPNLYWYRQAAGRGLQLLFYSVGIGQISSEVPQNLSASRPQDRQFILSSKKLLLSDSGFYLCAWTPSASGEQFFGPGTRLTVL.

The chain couples TRBV24-1 to TRBJ2-7, with TRBD2 identical over 8 bases. The ends lost 0 bases at V and 2 bases at J; junction bases unmatched: 5. The CDR3 runs to 16 residues. Looked up from germline, CDR1 is KGHDR and CDR2 is SFDVKD. CDR3 loop: CATSDLSSGKPYEQYF. The DNA of the CDR3 is TGTGCCACCAGTGATTTGAGTAGCGGGAAACCCTACGAGCAGTACTTC.

A few counts support this clonotype. This sequence joins TRBV6-5 and TRBJ2-3; 9 bases are a match to TRBD1. CDR1 is MNHEY and CDR2 is SVGAGI in the germline V gene. The CDR3 is made up of 14 amino acids. J gave up 3 bases and V 6 bases, and 4 bases lay outside the gene matches. CDR3 bases: TGTGCCAGCAGCCGGGACAGGGTTACAGATACGCAGTATTTT. Its translation is CASSRDRVTDTQYF.

This rearrangement joins TRBV4-1 to TRBJ1-1; possible D gene TRBD1, 6 bases. From germline, CDR1 is MGHRA and CDR2 YSYEKL. This CDR3 has 13 residues. The ends were cut back, 4 bases at V and 7 bases at J, with 13 bases in the middle. CDR3: CASSLRGHGEAFF. The CDR3 DNA follows: TGCGCCAGCAGCCTACGGGGGCACGGTGAAGCTTTCTTT.

The gene calls are TRBV18 and TRBJ2-1; 10 nucleotides line up with TRBD2. The CDR3 is 18 amino acids. The germline V gene encodes CDR1 KGHSH and CDR2 LQKENI. Unmatched junction bases numbered 8, after V lost 1 base and J lost 2 bases. CDR3 region: CASSPLASGGTAYNEQFF. Here the CDR3 DNA reads TGTGCCAGCTCACCACTGGCTAGCGGGGGTACGGCCTACAATGAGCAGTTCTTC. Using reference TRBV18 and TRBJ2-1 for the parts outside the CDR3, the full variable domain is NAGVMQNPRHLVRRRGQEARLRCSPMKGHSHVYWYRQLPEEGLKFMVYLQKENIIDESGMPKERFSAEFPKEGPSILRIQQVVRGDSAAYFCASSPLASGGTAYNEQFFGPGTRLTVL.

This clonotype came up a few times. The V gene is TRBV9, the J gene TRBJ2-2, with 16 positions matching TRBD2. With V trimmed by 4 bases and J by 6 bases, 9 bases remained unmatched. The CDR3 spans 18 residues. The germline V gene encodes CDR1 SGDLS and CDR2 YYNGEE. The CDR3, as DNA: TGTGCCAGCAGCCCAAGGGGGACTAGCGGGAGGGTGGCCGGGGAGCTGTTTTTT. Translation gives CASSPRGTSGRVAGELFF.

This clonotype was detected many times. J is TRBJ2-4 and V is TRBV7-9; D remains ambiguous. This CDR3 spans 13 amino acids. V was pared by 4 bases and J by 0 bases, with 4 bases between. CDR1 is SEHNR, CDR2 FQNEAQ, per germline (reference sequence). CDR3 sequence (DNA): TGTGCCAGCAGCTCCGTAGCCAAAAACATTCAGTACTTC. It translates to CASSSVAKNIQYF.